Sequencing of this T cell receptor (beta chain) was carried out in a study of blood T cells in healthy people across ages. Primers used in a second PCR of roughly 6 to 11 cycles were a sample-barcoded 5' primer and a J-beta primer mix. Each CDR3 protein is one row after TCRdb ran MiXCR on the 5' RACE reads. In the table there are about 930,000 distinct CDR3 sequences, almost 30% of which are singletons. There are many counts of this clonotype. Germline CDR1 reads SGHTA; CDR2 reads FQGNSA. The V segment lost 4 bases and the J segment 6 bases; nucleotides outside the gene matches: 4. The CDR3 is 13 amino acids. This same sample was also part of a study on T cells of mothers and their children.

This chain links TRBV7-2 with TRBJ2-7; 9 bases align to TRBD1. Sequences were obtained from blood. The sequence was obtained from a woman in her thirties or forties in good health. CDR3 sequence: CASSYRQGGEQYF. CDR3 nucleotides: TGTGCCAGCAGCTATAGACAGGGGGGCGAGCAGTACTTC.